The next 13 T cell receptor beta chains were all read from a single sample in a study of T-cell memory formation after mild COVID-19. TCRdb processed the 5' RACE reads anew with MiXCR; each CDR3 protein has one entry. The sample yields about 100,000 distinct CDR3 sequences, about 15% seen once. The sample taken for sequencing was PBMCs or a T cell subset sorted from them (not recorded which). The receptors were sampled from a man aged 18 to 35 who had mild COVID-19 (a few samples of this study predate the infection). Cell type and time point are not known.

The CDR3 nucleotides are TGTGCCAGCAGCCCCCGGGGAGGCGGGGGGTACCAAGAGACCCAGTACTTC. Protein sequence: CASSPRGGGGYQETQYF. J is TRBJ2-5 and V is TRBV7-2; 8 bases fit TRBD2. Trimming cost V 5 bases and J 0 bases; bases outside gene matches: 11. Germline V CDR1 and CDR2: SGHTA, FQGNSA. This CDR3 has 17 residues.

V gene TRBV7-8 combines with J gene TRBJ1-1; D perhaps matches TRBD1 (5 bases). Germline-derived CDR1 and CDR2 are SGHVS and FQNEAQ. The CDR3 length is 13 residues. V lost 6 bases and J lost 4, with 12 bases in between. The CDR3 here is CASRSGPGTEAFF. CDR3 in DNA: TGTGCCAGCAGATCGGGACCGGGCACTGAAGCTTTCTTT.

The sample holds a few counts of this clonotype. The rearrangement links TRBV4-3 to TRBJ1-5; perhaps TRBD1 as D (5 bases). V lost 6 bases to trimming and J lost 5 bases, with 14 bases between them. Germline V gene lookup returns CDR1 LGHNA and CDR2 YSLEER. This CDR3 is built from 14 residues. The CDR3 DNA reads as TGCGCCAGCAGACCCAGACAGATAGATCAGCCCCAGCATTTT. Its protein is CASRPRQIDQPQHF.

The chain is built from TRBV25-1 and TRBJ1-2; the match to TRBD1 covers 8 bases. V lost 6 bases, J lost 8 bases, and 11 bases stayed unmatched. Per germline, CDR1 MGHDK and CDR2 SYGVNS. This CDR3 comprises 14 residues. CDR3 coding DNA: TGTGCCAGCAGGACCGGGACAGGCGGCTCCGGCTACACCTTC. It is translated as CASRTGTGGSGYTF.

This chain uses TRBV27 with TRBJ2-7; 12 bases match TRBD2. In germline, CDR1 is MNHEY, CDR2 SMNVEV (reference sequence). With V trimmed by 4 bases and J by 6 bases, 10 bases remained unmatched. This CDR3 is 16 amino acids long. As DNA, the CDR3 is TGTGCCAGCAGTTACCCGACTAGCGGGGGAAAGGGCGAGCAGTACTTC. Translated: CASSYPTSGGKGEQYF.

The rearrangement uses TRBV29-1 and TRBJ2-7; 7 positions agree with TRBD1. Germline CDR1 and CDR2: SQVTM and ANQGSEA. V dropped 5 bases and J dropped 3; count of bases not matched to a gene: 4. The CDR3 runs to 12 residues. The CDR3 spells CSVRDRDYEQYV. The CDR3 DNA reads as TGCAGCGTTAGAGACAGGGACTACGAGCAGTACGTC.

Only a few counts were recorded for this clonotype. V gene TRBV4-1 combines with J gene TRBJ1-1, with 9 bases that match TRBD1. CDR1 is MGHRA, CDR2 YSYEKL, per germline. The CDR3 loop spans 16 amino acids. V trimming: 4 bases; J trimming: 3 bases; junction bases outside the gene matches: 9. The CDR3 sequence: CASSPRPGTGYTEAFF. CDR3 in DNA: TGCGCCAGCAGCCCCCGTCCCGGGACAGGGTACACTGAAGCTTTCTTT.

The chain employs TRBV29-1 and TRBJ2-1; 7 positions agree with TRBD2. CDR1 is SQVTM, CDR2 ANQGSEA, per germline. The CDR3 loop spans 14 amino acids. The ends lost 6 bases at V and 4 bases at J; junction bases unmatched: 9. CDR3 sequence reads: CSVATGTTYNEQFF. The CDR3 DNA is TGCAGCGTCGCCACCGGGACTACGTACAATGAGCAGTTCTTC.

This clonotype was picked up a small number of times. The rearrangement links TRBV6-2 or TRBV6-3 to TRBJ2-7; 9 bases are a match to TRBD1. V gave up 7 bases and J gave up 7 bases; unmatched junction bases: 8. CDR3 length: 13 residues. Germline CDR1 MNHEY, CDR2 SVGEGT. CDR3 region: CASKTQGAEEQYF. DNA of the CDR3: TGTGCCAGCAAGACACAGGGGGCGGAAGAGCAGTACTTC.

This clonotype was counted between two and nine times. The V and J genes are TRBV28 and TRBJ2-7; 7 bases match TRBD1. Germline CDR1 reads MDHEN; CDR2 reads SYDVKM. V shed 2 bases and J 0 bases; nucleotides not matched to a gene: 4. The CDR3 sequence is 15 residues long. DNA for the CDR3: TGTGCCAGCAGTTTAGGGACAGACCTCTCCTACGAGCAGTACGTC. Translated: CASSLGTDLSYEQYV.

The V gene is TRBV5-5, the J gene TRBJ2-7; 7 bases map to TRBD1. In germline, CDR1 is SGHKS, CDR2 YYEKEE (reference sequence). Losses at the gene ends were 4 bases for V and 6 bases for J; bases not matched to a gene: 10. The CDR3 consists of 14 residues. CDR3 region: CASSPRTTGFEQYV. DNA for the CDR3: TGTGCCAGCAGCCCTAGGACGACAGGGTTCGAGCAGTACGTC.

This sequence joins TRBV20-1 and TRBJ2-7, with 10 bases identical to TRBD2. CDR3 size: 16 residues. V shed 0 bases, J shed 2 bases, and the junction held 7 bases outside the gene matches. Germline V gene sequence: CDR1 DFQATT, CDR2 SNEGSKA (reference sequence). CDR3 nucleotide sequence: TGCAGTGCTAGAGACCCCGGACTAGCGGAACCCTACGAGCAGTACTTC. It codes for CSARDPGLAEPYEQYF.

The rearrangement uses TRBV20-1 and TRBJ2-5; D tentatively reads TRBD1 or TRBD2 (5 bases each). Germline V CDR1 and CDR2: DFQATT, SNEGSKA (reference sequence). V lost 5 bases and J lost 4, with 29 bases in between. This CDR3 is built from 18 residues. The CDR3 region is CSAPPVGWGYSGGETQYF. The CDR3, as DNA: TGCAGTGCTCCCCCCGTGGGCTGGGGGTATTCCGGAGGAGAGACCCAGTACTTC.